The 22 T cell receptor beta chains below all came from one sample that was sequenced in a study of blood T cell repertoires in COVID-19. Here immunoSEQ multiplex PCR was the method, and the copy in TCRdb shows in-frame clones only, minus some. The sample shows roughly 400,000 clones, 87% of them seen only once. Sequencing input: PBMCs or T cells enriched from blood (not recorded which). These receptors all stem from a woman between 50 and 59 years old who had recovered from COVID-19.

The chain couples TRBV5-1 to TRBJ2-1, with 8 bases aligning to TRBD2. Losses at the gene ends were 5 bases for V and 5 bases for J; bases not matched to a gene: 12. The CDR3 contains 16 residues. Germline CDR1 SGHRS, CDR2 YFSETQ. The DNA of the CDR3 is TGCGCCAGCAGATACTTCAGCGGGGGAGGGGACAATGAGCAGTTCTTC. Its translation: CASRYFSGGGDNEQFF.

The V gene is TRBV10-1, the J gene TRBJ1-1; TRBD1 matches 7 bases. The CDR3 totals 15 residues. The V segment lost 10 bases and the J segment 10 bases; nucleotides outside the gene matches: 21. CDR1 and CDR2 from the germline V gene are WNHNN and SYGVQD (reference sequence). This CDR3 reads CATPPPTGETQGAFF. Written as DNA, the CDR3 is TGCGCCACCCCCCCGCCAACAGGGGAGACTCAAGGAGCTTTCTTT.

The chain couples TRBV30 to TRBJ1-5; perhaps TRBD1 as D (5 bases). Germline V gene data show CDR1 as GTSNPN and CDR2 as SVGIG (reference sequence). V lost 2 bases and J 11 bases, leaving 13 bases between the germline ends. The CDR3 length is 12 residues. This chain's CDR3 is CAWSRTGTTQHF. For the CDR3, the DNA is TGTGCCTGGAGTAGAACCGGGACTACCCAGCATTTT. Full variable domain (remainder filled in from reference TRBV30 and TRBJ1-5): SQTIHQWPATLVQPVGSPLSLECTVEGTSNPNLYWYRQAAGRGLQLLFYSVGIGQISSEVPQNLSASRPQDRQFILSSKKLLLSDSGFYLCAWSRTGTTQHFGDGTRLSIL.

The chain recombines TRBV3-1 (or the pseudogene TRBV3-2) with TRBJ2-2, with D perhaps matching TRBD1 (6 bases). Trimming left V 0 bases short and J 6 bases short, with 8 bases between. Germline assignment: CDR1 LGHDT and CDR2 YNNKEL (reference sequence). The CDR3 contains 14 residues. CDR3 protein: CASSQEYRAGELFF. CDR3 DNA: TGTGCCAGCAGCCAAGAGTACAGGGCCGGGGAGCTGTTTTTT.

This clone came up a few times. V is TRBV5-1 and J is TRBJ2-2; 9 bases align to TRBD2. This CDR3 has 17 residues. V lost 2 bases to trimming and J lost 3 bases; unmatched junction nucleotides: 8. The germline V gene encodes CDR1 SGHRS and CDR2 YFSETQ. The CDR3 loop reads CASSLAGGLAYTGELFF. As DNA, the CDR3 is TGCGCCAGCAGCTTAGCGGGGGGTTTAGCGTACACCGGGGAGCTGTTTTTT.

The rearrangement joins TRBV6-5 to TRBJ2-7, with 9 nucleotides matching TRBD1. Germline V gene data show CDR1 as MNHEY and CDR2 as SVGAGI. The CDR3 runs to 13 residues. With 6 bases clipped from V and 5 bases from J, the junction kept 5 bases outside the gene matches. CDR3 sequence: CASRGQGTHEQYF. CDR3 nucleotide sequence: TGTGCCAGCAGGGGACAGGGAACCCACGAGCAGTACTTC.

The chain has TRBV19 and TRBJ1-5; maybe TRBD1 (5 bases). The CDR3 loop spans 15 amino acids. Germline-derived CDR1 and CDR2 are LNHDA and SQIVND (reference sequence). Trimming cost V 3 bases and J 2 bases, with 11 bases left between them. The CDR3 coding sequence is TGTGCCAGTAGTATGGGCAGGGTGGGCAATCAGCCCCAGCATTTT. This sequence encodes CASSMGRVGNQPQHF.

The V gene is TRBV27, the J gene TRBJ1-1; 10 positions match TRBD1. The ends lost 8 bases at V and 0 bases at J; junction bases unmatched: 9. Germline lookup yields CDR1 MNHEY and CDR2 SMNVEV (reference sequence). The CDR3 is 16 residues long. CDR3 residues: CASHKGTGAMNTEAFF. CDR3 DNA: TGTGCCAGCCATAAGGGGACAGGGGCCATGAACACTGAAGCTTTCTTT.

The chain joins TRBV28 to TRBJ1-1; D gene uncertain. The V end was cut by 6 bases, the J end by 1 base, with 9 bases between. CDR3 length: 13 amino acids. From germline, CDR1 is MDHEN and CDR2 SYDVKM. The CDR3 nucleotides are TGTGCCAGCAGGGATGCGGAGAACACTGAAGCTTTCTTT. Protein: CASRDAENTEAFF. Together with reference TRBV28 and TRBJ1-1, the CDR3 gives the full variable domain: DVKVTQSSRYLVKRTGEKVFLECVQDMDHENMFWYRQDPGLGLRLIYFSYDVKMKEKGDIPEGYSVSREKKERFSLILESASTNQTSMYLCASRDAENTEAFFGQGTRLTVV.

CDR3 nucleotides: TGTGCCAGCAGTGAGGAGAAGCCCCTCCACTTT. It encodes CASSEEKPLHF. This rearrangement joins TRBV6-1 to TRBJ1-6; D is uncertain. The CDR3 has 11 residues. Germline V gene lookup returns CDR1 MNHNS and CDR2 SASEGT. V was cut by 3 bases and J by 13 bases, with 7 bases left in between.

V usage is TRBV27 and J usage is TRBJ1-2; 8 positions match TRBD1. The germline gives CDR1 MNHEY, CDR2 SMNVEV (reference sequence). Unmatched junction bases numbered 7, after V lost 6 bases and J lost 4 bases. CDR3 length equals 14 residues. The CDR3 DNA reads as TGTGCCAGCAGAGACAGGGGTGGACTCTATGGCTACACCTTC. Protein product: CASRDRGGLYGYTF.

A note on this clone: The junction shows a germline mismatch at one end, possibly a read error. The chain employs TRBV7-2 and TRBJ2-3, with 10 bases matching TRBD2. This CDR3 comprises 14 residues. From germline, CDR1 is SGHTA and CDR2 FQGNSA. The CDR3 region has the DNA TGTGCCAGCCGCTTACTAGCGGGGACAGATACGCAGTATTTT. Amino acid sequence: CASRLLAGTDTQYF.

In this sample, this clone turned up once. This rearrangement joins TRBV6-5 to TRBJ1-1, with D possibly TRBD1 on 6 matching bases. The germline gives CDR1 MNHEY, CDR2 SVGAGI. CDR3 length: 15 residues. The V and J ends lost 2 bases and 1 base respectively, with 11 bases between them. In DNA form, the CDR3 reads TGTGCCAGCAGTTACGGGGGGGCTGGGAACACTGAAGCTTTCTTT. Translated, it gives CASSYGGAGNTEAFF.

V usage is TRBV6-5 and J usage is TRBJ2-5; 7 bases are a match to TRBD1. Unmatched junction bases numbered 10, after V lost 8 bases and J lost 4 bases. The CDR3 length is 14 residues. Looked up from germline, CDR1 is MNHEY and CDR2 is SVGAGI. This CDR3 is CASRPRGGRETQYF. For the CDR3, the DNA is TGTGCCAGCCGGCCCCGAGGGGGCCGAGAGACCCAGTACTTC.

The rearrangement uses TRBV5-5 and TRBJ2-2; TRBD1 matches at 7 bases. V shed 6 bases, J shed 1 base, and the junction held 15 bases outside the gene matches. The germline CDR1 and CDR2 sequences are SGHKS and YYEKEE (reference sequence). CDR3 length equals 18 residues. The CDR3 spells CASNIGLTGAGNTGELFF. CDR3 in DNA: TGTGCCAGCAACATAGGGTTAACAGGGGCAGGGAACACCGGGGAGCTGTTTTTT.

V is TRBV2 and J is TRBJ1-1; possible D gene TRBD1, 6 bases. Looked up from germline, CDR1 is SNHLY and CDR2 is FYNNEI. The CDR3 has 15 amino acids. Trimming left V 6 bases short and J 1 base short, with 15 bases between. The CDR3 bases are TGTGCCAGCAGGCCAGTAGGACAGTCGAACACTGAAGCTTTCTTT. This sequence encodes CASRPVGQSNTEAFF.

This rearrangement joins TRBV11-1 to TRBJ2-1, with D possibly being TRBD2 (6 bases). V lost 6 bases, J lost 3 bases, and 18 bases lay in between. The CDR3 covers 16 residues. Germline V gene lookup returns CDR1 SGHAT and CDR2 FQDESV (reference sequence). CDR3 sequence: CASSRSSGRSYNEQFF. In DNA, the CDR3 is TGTGCCAGCAGTCGCTCGAGCGGGCGGAGCTACAATGAGCAGTTCTTC.

The genes are TRBV5-1 and TRBJ2-3, with D possibly TRBD1 on 6 matching bases. Germline V gene sequence: CDR1 SGHRS, CDR2 YFSETQ. The CDR3 totals 15 residues. Trimming took off 0 bases at V and 3 bases at J, with 11 bases between the two ends. The DNA for the CDR3 is TGCGCCAGCAGCTTGGGCCAGGGGATTACAGATACGCAGTATTTT. As protein: CASSLGQGITDTQYF.

The chain is built from TRBV28 and TRBJ1-5; D is perhaps TRBD1 (6 bases). Trimming pared 4 bases from V and 5 bases from J, leaving 15 bases between. Germline V gives CDR1 MDHEN, CDR2 SYDVKM. This CDR3 spans 15 amino acids. CDR3 protein: CASSSQGSGHQPQHF. In nucleotides, the CDR3 is TGTGCCAGCAGTTCACAGGGCTCGGGCCATCAGCCCCAGCATTTT.

This clone was detected only once. The chain carries TRBV5-5 and TRBJ1-1; 7 nucleotides agree with TRBD1. Losses at the gene ends were 0 bases for V and 11 bases for J; bases not matched to a gene: 19. Germline CDR1 is SGHKS and CDR2 is YYEKEE (reference sequence). CDR3 length: 17 residues. The CDR3 protein is CASSLDRGDPLRVGAFF. CDR3 nucleotide sequence: TGTGCCAGCAGCTTGGACAGGGGAGACCCCCTAAGGGTAGGTGCTTTCTTT.

The genes are TRBV4-1 and TRBJ2-5; TRBD2 aligns across 10 bases. CDR1 and CDR2 (germline): MGHRA, YSYEKL. V was clipped by 1 base and J by 0 bases; unmatched bases: 14. CDR3 length equals 20 residues. This CDR3 is CASSQGGRTSGETHQETQYF. In DNA form, the CDR3 reads TGCGCCAGCAGCCAAGGAGGTAGGACTAGCGGAGAGACTCACCAAGAGACCCAGTACTTC.

CDR3 coding DNA: TGTGCCAGCAGTTTAAAGGGGGCTGGTAACTATGGCTACACCTTC. Translated: CASSLKGAGNYGYTF. The rearrangement joins TRBV28 to TRBJ1-2; 7 bases fit TRBD1. V trimming: 2 bases; J trimming: 1 base; junction bases outside the gene matches: 4. The CDR3 is 15 residues long. Looked up from germline, CDR1 is MDHEN and CDR2 is SYDVKM.